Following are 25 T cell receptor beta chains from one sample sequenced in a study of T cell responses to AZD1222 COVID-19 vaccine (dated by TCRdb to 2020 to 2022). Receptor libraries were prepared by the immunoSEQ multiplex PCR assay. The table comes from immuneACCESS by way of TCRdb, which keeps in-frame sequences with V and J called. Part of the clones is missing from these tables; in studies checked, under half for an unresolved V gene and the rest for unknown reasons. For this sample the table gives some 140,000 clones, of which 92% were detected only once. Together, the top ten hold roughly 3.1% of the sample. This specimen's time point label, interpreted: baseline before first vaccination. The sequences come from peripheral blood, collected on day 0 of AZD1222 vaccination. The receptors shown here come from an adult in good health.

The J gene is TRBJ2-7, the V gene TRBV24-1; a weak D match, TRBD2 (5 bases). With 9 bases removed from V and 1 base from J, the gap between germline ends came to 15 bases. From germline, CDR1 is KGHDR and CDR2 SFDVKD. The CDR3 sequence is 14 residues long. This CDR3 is CATPGGLWSYEQYF. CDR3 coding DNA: TGTGCCACCCCCGGCGGGTTATGGTCCTACGAGCAGTACTTC.

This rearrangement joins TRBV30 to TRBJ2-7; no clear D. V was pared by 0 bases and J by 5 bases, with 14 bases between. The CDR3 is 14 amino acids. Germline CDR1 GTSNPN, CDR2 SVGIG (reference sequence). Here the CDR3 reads CAWSVSYRGHEQYF. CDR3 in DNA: TGTGCCTGGAGTGTGTCGTATCGTGGACACGAGCAGTACTTC.

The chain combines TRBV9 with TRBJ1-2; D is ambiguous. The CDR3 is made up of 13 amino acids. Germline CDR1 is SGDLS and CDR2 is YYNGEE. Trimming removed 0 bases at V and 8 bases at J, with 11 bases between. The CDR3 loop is CASSVGHEGGYTF. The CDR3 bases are TGTGCCAGCAGCGTAGGTCACGAGGGCGGCTACACCTTC.

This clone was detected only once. As DNA, the CDR3 is TGTGCCAGCAGCCAAGATCCCCCGGGGACAGGGGGCTATGGAAAACTGTTTTTT. Its translation: CASSQDPPGTGGYGKLFF. V gene TRBV3-1 (or the pseudogene TRBV3-2) combines with J gene TRBJ1-4, with 12 bases that match TRBD1. This CDR3 contains 18 residues. Germline loops: CDR1 LGHDT, CDR2 YNNKEL (reference sequence). The V gene end was trimmed by 0 bases and the J gene end by 10 bases; junction bases not matched to a gene: 12.

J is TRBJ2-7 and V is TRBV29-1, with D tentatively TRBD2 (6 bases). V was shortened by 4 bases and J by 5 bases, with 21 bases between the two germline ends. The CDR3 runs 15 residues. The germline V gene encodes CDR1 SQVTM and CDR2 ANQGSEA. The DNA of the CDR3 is TGCAGCGTTGGCGGGGTGGCAGGGCGTATCAACGAGCAGTACTTC. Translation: CSVGGVAGRINEQYF.

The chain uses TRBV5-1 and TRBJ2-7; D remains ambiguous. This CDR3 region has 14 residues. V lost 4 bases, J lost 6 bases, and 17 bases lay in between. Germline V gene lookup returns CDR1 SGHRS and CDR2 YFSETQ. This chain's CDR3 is CASSLQGLLGEQYF. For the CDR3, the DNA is TGCGCCAGCAGCCTACAAGGGTTGCTTGGCGAGCAGTACTTC. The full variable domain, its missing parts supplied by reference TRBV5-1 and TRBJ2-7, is KAGVTQTPRYLIKTRGQQVTLSCSPISGHRSVSWYQQTPGQGLQFLFEYFSETQRNKGNFPGRFSGRQFSNSRSEMNVSTLELGDSALYLCASSLQGLLGEQYFGPGTRLTVT.

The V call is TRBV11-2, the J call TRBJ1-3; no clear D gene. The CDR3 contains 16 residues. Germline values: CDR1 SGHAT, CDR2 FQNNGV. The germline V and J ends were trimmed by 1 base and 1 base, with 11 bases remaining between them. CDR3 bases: TGTGCCAGCAGCTTAGCGGGCCGGAAGTCTGGAAACACCATATATTTT. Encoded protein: CASSLAGRKSGNTIYF.

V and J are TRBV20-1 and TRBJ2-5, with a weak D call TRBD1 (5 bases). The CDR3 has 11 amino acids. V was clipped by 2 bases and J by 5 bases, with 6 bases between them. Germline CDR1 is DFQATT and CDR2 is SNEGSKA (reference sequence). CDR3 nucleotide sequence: TGCAGTGCTAGACAGGGTGAGACCCAGTACTTC. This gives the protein CSARQGETQYF.

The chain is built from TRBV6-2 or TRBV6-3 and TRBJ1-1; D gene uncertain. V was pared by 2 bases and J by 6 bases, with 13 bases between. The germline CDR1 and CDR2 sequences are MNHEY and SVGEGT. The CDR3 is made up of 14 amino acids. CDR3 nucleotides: TGTGCCAGCAGTTACGTCATTGGAGGGTCTGAAGCTTTCTTT. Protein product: CASSYVIGGSEAFF.

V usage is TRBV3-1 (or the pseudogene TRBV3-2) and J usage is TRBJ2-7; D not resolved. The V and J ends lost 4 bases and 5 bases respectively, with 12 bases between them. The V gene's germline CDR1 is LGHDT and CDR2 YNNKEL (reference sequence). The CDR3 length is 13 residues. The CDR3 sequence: CASSPGPSDEQYF. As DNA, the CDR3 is TGTGCCAGCAGCCCCGGGCCAAGCGACGAGCAGTACTTC.

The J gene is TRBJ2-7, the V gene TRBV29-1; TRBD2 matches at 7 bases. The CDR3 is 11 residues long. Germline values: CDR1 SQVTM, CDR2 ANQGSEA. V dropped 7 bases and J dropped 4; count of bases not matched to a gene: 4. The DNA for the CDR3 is TGCAGCGGCTGGGAGGGTTACGAGCAGTACTTC. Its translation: CSGWEGYEQYF.

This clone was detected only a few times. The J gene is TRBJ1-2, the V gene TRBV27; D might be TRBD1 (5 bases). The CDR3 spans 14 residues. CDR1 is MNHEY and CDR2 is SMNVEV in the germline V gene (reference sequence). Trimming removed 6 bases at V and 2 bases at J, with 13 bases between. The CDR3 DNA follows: TGTGCCAGCAGGCCTGCCAGGGTAAACTATGGCTACACCTTC. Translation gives CASRPARVNYGYTF.

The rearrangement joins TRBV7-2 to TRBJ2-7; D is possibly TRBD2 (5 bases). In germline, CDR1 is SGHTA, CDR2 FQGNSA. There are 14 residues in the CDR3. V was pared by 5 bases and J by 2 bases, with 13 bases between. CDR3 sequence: CASSPGSSPYEQYF. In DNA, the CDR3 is TGTGCCAGCAGCCCGGGGAGTTCTCCCTACGAGCAGTACTTC.

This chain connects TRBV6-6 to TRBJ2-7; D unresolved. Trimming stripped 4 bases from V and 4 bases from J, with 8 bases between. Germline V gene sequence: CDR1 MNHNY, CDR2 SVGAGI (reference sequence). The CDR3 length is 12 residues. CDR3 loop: CASSSSGYEQYF. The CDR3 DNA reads TGTGCCAGCAGTTCGTCTGGTTACGAGCAGTACTTC.

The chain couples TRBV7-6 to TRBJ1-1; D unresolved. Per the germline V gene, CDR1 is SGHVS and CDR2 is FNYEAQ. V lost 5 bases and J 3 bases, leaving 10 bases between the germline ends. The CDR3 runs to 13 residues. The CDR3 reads CASSPDEDTEAFF. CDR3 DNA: TGTGCCAGCAGCCCGGACGAGGACACTGAAGCTTTCTTT. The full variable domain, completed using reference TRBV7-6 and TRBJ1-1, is GAGVSQSPRYKVTKRGQDVALRCDPISGHVSLYWYRQALGQGPEFLTYFNYEAQQDKSGLPNDRFSAERPEGSISTLTIQRTEQRDSAMYRCASSPDEDTEAFFGQGTRLTVV.

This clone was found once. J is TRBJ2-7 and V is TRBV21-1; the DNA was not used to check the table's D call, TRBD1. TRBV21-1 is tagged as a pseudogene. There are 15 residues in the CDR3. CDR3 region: CASSGPRTDSYEQYF. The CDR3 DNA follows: TGTGCCAGCAGCGGGCCTCGGACAGACTCCTACGAGCAGTACTTC.

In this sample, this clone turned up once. CDR3: CASSRQISPLHF. The CDR3 DNA follows: TGTGCCAGCAGTCGACAGATTTCACCCCTCCACTTT. The V gene is TRBV3-1 (or the pseudogene TRBV3-2), the J gene TRBJ1-6, with a weak D call TRBD1 (5 bases). The V gene lost 6 bases and the J gene lost 9 bases, with 9 bases spanning the gap. Germline lookup yields CDR1 LGHDT and CDR2 YNNKEL (reference sequence). The CDR3 contains 12 residues.

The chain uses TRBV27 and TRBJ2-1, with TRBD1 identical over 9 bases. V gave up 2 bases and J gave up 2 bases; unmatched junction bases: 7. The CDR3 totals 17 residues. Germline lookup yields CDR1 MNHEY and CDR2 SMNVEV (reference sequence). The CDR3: CASSLTSGTGPYNEQFF. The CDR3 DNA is TGTGCCAGCAGTTTAACGTCCGGGACAGGGCCCTACAATGAGCAGTTCTTC.

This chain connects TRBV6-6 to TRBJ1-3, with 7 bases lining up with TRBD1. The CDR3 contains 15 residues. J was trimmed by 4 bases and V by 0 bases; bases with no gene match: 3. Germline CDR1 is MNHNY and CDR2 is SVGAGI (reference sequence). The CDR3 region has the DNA TGTGCCAGCAGTTACTCCGGACAGGTCGGAAACACCATATATTTT. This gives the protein CASSYSGQVGNTIYF.

CDR3 nucleotide sequence: TGTGCCAGCAGGAAACGGAAGGGTTTGGATCAGCCCCAGCATTTT. Its protein product is CASRKRKGLDQPQHF. The chain carries TRBV27 and TRBJ1-5; D unclear. This CDR3 is built from 15 residues. Deletions cut 6 bases from V and 5 bases from J, with 17 bases between. In germline, CDR1 is MNHEY, CDR2 SMNVEV (reference sequence).

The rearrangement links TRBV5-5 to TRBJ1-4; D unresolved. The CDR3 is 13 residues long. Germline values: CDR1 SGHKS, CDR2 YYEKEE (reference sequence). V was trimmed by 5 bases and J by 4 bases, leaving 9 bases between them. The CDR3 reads CASRVTGNEKLFF. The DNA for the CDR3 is TGTGCCAGCAGGGTGACTGGTAATGAAAAACTGTTTTTT.

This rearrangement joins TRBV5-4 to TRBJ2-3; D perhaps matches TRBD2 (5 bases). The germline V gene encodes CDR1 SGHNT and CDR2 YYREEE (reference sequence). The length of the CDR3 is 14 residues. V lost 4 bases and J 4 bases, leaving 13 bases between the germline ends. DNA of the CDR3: TGTGCCAGCAGCCCAGACGGACTTCCAGATACGCAGTATTTT. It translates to CASSPDGLPDTQYF.

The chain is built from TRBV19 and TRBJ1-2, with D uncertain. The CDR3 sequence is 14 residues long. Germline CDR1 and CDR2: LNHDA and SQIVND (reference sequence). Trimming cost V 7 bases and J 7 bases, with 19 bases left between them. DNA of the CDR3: TGTGCCAGTACCTCCTTAGGGCTATCCTTTGGCTACACCTTC. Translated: CASTSLGLSFGYTF.

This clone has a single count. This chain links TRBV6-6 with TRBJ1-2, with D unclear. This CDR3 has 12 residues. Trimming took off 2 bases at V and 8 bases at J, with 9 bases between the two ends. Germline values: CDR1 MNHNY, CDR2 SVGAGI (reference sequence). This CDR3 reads CASSYKVEGYTF. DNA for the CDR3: TGTGCCAGCAGTTACAAGGTGGAGGGCTACACCTTC.

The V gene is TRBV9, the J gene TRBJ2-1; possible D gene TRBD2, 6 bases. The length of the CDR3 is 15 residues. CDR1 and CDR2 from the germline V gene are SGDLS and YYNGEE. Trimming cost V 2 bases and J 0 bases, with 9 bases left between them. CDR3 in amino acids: CASSVLSGSYNEQFF. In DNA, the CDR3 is TGTGCCAGCAGCGTCCTTAGCGGCTCCTACAATGAGCAGTTCTTC.